Below, 21 T cell receptor beta chains from the same sample are listed, as sequenced in a study of cytomegalovirus exposure and HLA in healthy donors. The PCR ran on 60 Vbeta and 13 Jbeta primers. This table comes from immunoSEQ multiplex PCR, and its TCRdb copy is limited to in-frame clones, with some not included. The table has 150,000 or so clones, 75% seen once. Sequenced material: PBMCs. These receptors all come from a man in his forties in good health and CMV-seronegative.

The chain carries TRBV7-2 and TRBJ2-3, with D possibly being TRBD1 (5 bases). Between the trimmed V and J ends, which lost 5 bases and 5 bases, there was a span of 11 bases. This CDR3 spans 13 amino acids. CDR1 is SGHTA and CDR2 is FQGNSA in the germline V gene. As DNA, the CDR3 is TGTGCCAGCAGCCCCGTAAGGGGAGATACGCAGTATTTT. This gives the protein CASSPVRGDTQYF. Full variable domain (rest looked up from reference TRBV7-2 and TRBJ2-3): GAGVSQSPSNKVTEKGKDVELRCDPISGHTALYWYRQSLGQGLEFLIYFQGNSAPDKSGLPSDRFSAERTGGSVSTLTIQRTQQEDSAVYLCASSPVRGDTQYFGPGTRLTVL.

The V gene is TRBV11-2, the J gene TRBJ1-2, with 9 nucleotides matching TRBD1. This CDR3 contains 13 residues. CDR1 is SGHAT, CDR2 FQNNGV, per germline. The V segment lost 2 bases and the J segment 8 bases; nucleotides outside the gene matches: 3. CDR3 in amino acids: CASSLTTGGGYTF. The CDR3 region has the DNA TGTGCCAGCAGCTTAACGACAGGGGGAGGCTACACCTTC.

This sequence joins TRBV5-1 and TRBJ2-7; 7 bases line up with TRBD1. After removal of 2 bases from V and 2 bases from J, the junction contained 13 bases not matched to a gene. The CDR3 covers 17 residues. CDR1 and CDR2 (germline): SGHRS, YFSETQ. CDR3 nucleotides: TGCGCCAGCAGCTTTCTCTCCGGGACAGATAAAACCTACGAGCAGTACTTC. Residues: CASSFLSGTDKTYEQYF.

The chain combines TRBV6-6 with TRBJ1-6, with D perhaps matching TRBD1 (5 bases). V lost 2 bases and J 6 bases, leaving 8 bases between the germline ends. CDR3 length: 14 residues. From germline, CDR1 is MNHNY and CDR2 SVGAGI (reference sequence). CDR3 loop: CASSYVDTNSPLHF. The DNA for the CDR3 is TGTGCCAGCAGTTACGTGGACACTAATTCACCCCTCCACTTT.

The chain recombines TRBV9 with TRBJ1-1; TRBD1 aligns across 11 bases. Trimming removed 2 bases from V and 0 bases from J; junction bases left unmatched: 0. Per the germline V gene, CDR1 is SGDLS and CDR2 is YYNGEE. CDR3 length: 15 residues. CDR3 region: CASSVGQGVNTEAFF. The CDR3 DNA follows: TGTGCCAGCAGCGTGGGACAGGGGGTGAACACTGAAGCTTTCTTT. Full variable domain (remainder filled in from reference TRBV9 and TRBJ1-1): DSGVTQTPKHLITATGQRVTLRCSPRSGDLSVYWYQQSLDQGLQFLIQYYNGEERAKGNILERFSAQQFPDLHSELNLSSLELGDSALYFCASSVGQGVNTEAFFGQGTRLTVV.

V and J are TRBV5-4 and TRBJ2-2; 8 nucleotides match TRBD2. Germline V gene lookup returns CDR1 SGHNT and CDR2 YYREEE (reference sequence). Trimming at V came to 6 bases and at J to 6 bases, leaving 7 bases not matched to a gene. This CDR3 spans 14 amino acids. The CDR3 loop reads CASTSGGAAGELFF. CDR3 DNA sequence: TGTGCCAGCACCTCCGGGGGGGCGGCCGGGGAGCTGTTTTTT.

V gene TRBV4-1 combines with J gene TRBJ2-1, with TRBD2 matching over 10 bases. J was trimmed by 8 bases and V by 4 bases; bases with no gene match: 14. This CDR3 has 17 amino acids. Germline CDR1 MGHRA, CDR2 YSYEKL. Here the CDR3 DNA reads TGCGCCAGCAGCCTATCTCGGAGCGGGGGGGCCGGGGATGAGCAGTTCTTC. Its protein is CASSLSRSGGAGDEQFF.

The rearrangement uses TRBV7-8 and TRBJ1-1; TRBD1 matches at 7 bases. Germline assignment: CDR1 SGHVS and CDR2 FQNEAQ. The CDR3 has 13 residues. The junction had 4 bases not matched to a gene; V was cut back by 2 bases and J by 7 bases. The CDR3 loop is CASSLRTGGEAFF. CDR3 nucleotide sequence: TGTGCCAGCAGCTTAAGGACAGGCGGTGAAGCTTTCTTT.

The chain joins TRBV7-2 to TRBJ2-1, with 13 nucleotides matching TRBD2. The V gene end was trimmed by 4 bases and the J gene end by 7 bases; junction bases not matched to a gene: 4. The CDR3 is 15 residues long. Germline values: CDR1 SGHTA, CDR2 FQGNSA. CDR3 sequence: CASSSRTSGRNEQFF. Here the CDR3 DNA reads TGTGCCAGCAGCTCGCGGACTAGCGGGAGAAATGAGCAGTTCTTC. Supplemented by reference TRBV7-2 and TRBJ2-1, the full variable domain reads GAGVSQSPSNKVTEKGKDVELRCDPISGHTALYWYRQSLGQGLEFLIYFQGNSAPDKSGLPSDRFSAERTGGSVSTLTIQRTQQEDSAVYLCASSSRTSGRNEQFFGPGTRLTVL.

This clone was picked up a small number of times. The chain links TRBV6-4 to TRBJ1-2; the D is unclear. The CDR3 spans 12 residues. The germline V gene has CDR1 MRHNA and CDR2 SNTAGT. V was trimmed by 6 bases and J by 5 bases, leaving 10 bases between them. CDR3 sequence reads: CASSGNGYGYTF. The CDR3 DNA reads TGTGCCAGCAGCGGGAACGGGTATGGCTACACCTTC.

This CDR3 reads CASYTDRSNYGYTF. Written as DNA, the CDR3 is TGCGCCAGCTATACGGACAGATCTAACTATGGCTACACCTTC. This chain joins TRBV5-1 and TRBJ1-2; a possible D gene is TRBD1 (6 bases). V dropped 7 bases and J dropped 0 bases, with 13 bases sitting between them. The CDR3 is 14 residues long. Looked up from germline, CDR1 is SGHRS and CDR2 is YFSETQ.

The CDR3 nucleotides are TGTGCCAGCAGCGGGGTGGCAGAGGGGGTCATATATTTT. Translated, it gives CASSGVAEGVIYF. This rearrangement joins TRBV9 to TRBJ1-3, with D possibly TRBD1 on 6 matching bases. The CDR3 has 13 amino acids. Germline lookup yields CDR1 SGDLS and CDR2 YYNGEE. With 3 bases removed from V and 12 bases from J, the gap between germline ends came to 16 bases.

For the CDR3, the DNA is TGTGCCAGCAGTGAATATAGTAGCAATCAGCCCCAGCATTTT. Encoded protein: CASSEYSSNQPQHF. The chain employs TRBV2 and TRBJ1-5; no clear D. V was cut by 2 bases and J by 0 bases, with 5 bases left in between. The CDR3 is 14 amino acids. CDR1 is SNHLY and CDR2 is FYNNEI in the germline V gene.

The V call is TRBV9, the J call TRBJ2-1; D may be TRBD2 (6 bases). The V and J ends lost 0 bases and 5 bases respectively, with 12 bases between them. Germline V lookup: CDR1 SGDLS, CDR2 YYNGEE. There are 15 residues in the CDR3. As DNA, the CDR3 is TGTGCCAGCAGCGTAGCTACCGGGGGTCACAATGAGCAGTTCTTC. Translation: CASSVATGGHNEQFF.

The rearrangement joins TRBV19 to TRBJ1-1; D perhaps matches TRBD1 (5 bases). Germline loops: CDR1 LNHDA, CDR2 SQIVND (reference sequence). V was shortened by 3 bases and J by 0 bases, with 8 bases between the two germline ends. The CDR3 has 14 residues. CDR3 sequence reads: CASSIGQMNTEAFF. For the CDR3, the DNA is TGTGCCAGTAGTATCGGACAAATGAACACTGAAGCTTTCTTT.

The CDR3 loop reads CASSLTGSPTDTQYF. The CDR3, as DNA: TGTGCCAGCAGCCTGACAGGGTCACCCACAGATACGCAGTATTTT. The chain uses TRBV2 and TRBJ2-3; TRBD1 agrees at 7 bases. The CDR3 loop spans 15 amino acids. The ends lost 6 bases at V and 2 bases at J; junction bases unmatched: 8. Germline V lookup: CDR1 SNHLY, CDR2 FYNNEI.

The chain couples TRBV9 to TRBJ2-2; 8 nucleotides agree with TRBD1. V was clipped by 3 bases and J by 1 base; unmatched bases: 2. Looked up from germline, CDR1 is SGDLS and CDR2 is YYNGEE. The CDR3 contains 15 residues. CDR3 amino acids: CASSDGTGNTGELFF. The CDR3 DNA sequence: TGTGCCAGCAGCGACGGGACAGGGAACACCGGGGAGCTGTTTTTT. Full variable domain (missing parts from reference TRBV9 and TRBJ2-2): DSGVTQTPKHLITATGQRVTLRCSPRSGDLSVYWYQQSLDQGLQFLIQYYNGEERAKGNILERFSAQQFPDLHSELNLSSLELGDSALYFCASSDGTGNTGELFFGEGSRLTVL.

This clone was found once. This sequence joins TRBV27 and TRBJ2-2; D is unresolved. Germline loops: CDR1 MNHEY, CDR2 SMNVEV (reference sequence). Trimming took off 3 bases at V and 0 bases at J, with 11 bases between the two ends. The CDR3 length is 16 residues. In nucleotides, the CDR3 is TGTGCCAGCAGTTTCGTGACATCGACGAACACCGGGGAGCTGTTTTTT. It translates to CASSFVTSTNTGELFF.

V is TRBV5-1 and J is TRBJ1-6; the D gene is possibly TRBD1 (5 bases). The V and J ends lost 4 bases and 10 bases respectively, with 12 bases between them. This CDR3 is 13 amino acids long. CDR1 SGHRS and CDR2 YFSETQ come from the germline V gene. CDR3 sequence: CASSPAGESPLHF. Written as DNA, the CDR3 is TGCGCCAGCAGCCCGGCGGGGGAATCACCCCTCCACTTT.

The table lists this clone with a count of one. V is TRBV29-1 and J is TRBJ1-1; 8 nucleotides match TRBD1. Germline lookup yields CDR1 SQVTM and CDR2 ANQGSEA. The CDR3 loop spans 12 amino acids. With V trimmed by 3 bases and J by 8 bases, 5 bases remained unmatched. The CDR3 is CSVDDTGGEAFF. CDR3 DNA: TGCAGCGTTGATGATACAGGGGGAGAAGCTTTCTTT.

The V call is TRBV21-1, the J call TRBJ2-5; the D segment call TRBD1 is taken from the table without a DNA check. TRBV21-1 corresponds to a pseudogene. CDR3 length: 13 residues. The CDR3 loop is CASSKGRGETQYF. CDR3 nucleotide sequence: TGTGCCAGCAGCAAAGGTAGGGGGGAGACCCAGTACTTC.